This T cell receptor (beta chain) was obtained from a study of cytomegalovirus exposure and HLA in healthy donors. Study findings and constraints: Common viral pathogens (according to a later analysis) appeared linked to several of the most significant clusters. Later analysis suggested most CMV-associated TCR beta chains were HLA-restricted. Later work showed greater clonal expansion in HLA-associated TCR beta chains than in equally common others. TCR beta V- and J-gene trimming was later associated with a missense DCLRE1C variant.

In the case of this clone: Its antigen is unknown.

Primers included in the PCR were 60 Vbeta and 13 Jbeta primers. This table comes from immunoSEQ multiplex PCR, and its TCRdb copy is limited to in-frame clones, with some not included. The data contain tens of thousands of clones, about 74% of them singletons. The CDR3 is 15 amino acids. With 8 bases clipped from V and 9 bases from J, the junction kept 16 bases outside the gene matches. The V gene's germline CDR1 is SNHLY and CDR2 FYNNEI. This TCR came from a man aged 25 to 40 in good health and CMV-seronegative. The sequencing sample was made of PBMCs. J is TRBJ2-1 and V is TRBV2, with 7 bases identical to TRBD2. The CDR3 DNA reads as TGTGCCAGCGTGGAGATGGGCGGGAGTAACGGTGAGCAGTTCTTC. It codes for CASVEMGGSNGEQFF. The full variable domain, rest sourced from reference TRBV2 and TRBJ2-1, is EPEVTQTPSHQVTQMGQEVILRCVPISNHLYFYWYRQILGQKVEFLVSFYNNEISEKSEIFDDQFSVERPDGSNFTLKIRSTKLEDSAMYFCASVEMGGSNGEQFFGPGTRLTVL.